These 27 T cell receptor beta chains originate from one sample sequenced in a study of cytomegalovirus exposure and HLA in healthy donors. 60 Vbeta and 13 Jbeta primers were used in PCR. Profiling relied on immunoSEQ multiplex PCR, and the TCRdb table lists in-frame clones only, not all of them. Among 100,000 to 150,000 clones, roughly 79% were seen once, and the ten largest hold about 0.74%. Sample: PBMCs. The receptors shown here come from a man in his late teens or twenties in good health and CMV-seronegative.

The chain has TRBV5-4 and TRBJ1-2; D may be TRBD1 (5 bases). CDR1 is SGHNT and CDR2 is YYREEE in the germline V gene (reference sequence). This CDR3 is built from 13 residues. The V gene lost 0 bases and the J gene lost 7 bases, with 10 bases spanning the gap. In nucleotides, the CDR3 is TGTGCCAGCAGCTTGGCAGGGAATTTTGGCTACACCTTC. Its protein is CASSLAGNFGYTF.

V is TRBV4-2 and J is TRBJ1-5; perhaps TRBD1 as D (5 bases). The germline CDR1 and CDR2 sequences are LGHNA and YNFKEQ. The CDR3 is made up of 14 amino acids. Trimming took 0 bases from V and 6 from J, leaving 9 bases between them. The CDR3 region has the DNA TGTGCCAGCAGCCAAGACGCAGGGATTCAGCCCCAGCATTTT. It codes for CASSQDAGIQPQHF.

The chain links TRBV10-1 to TRBJ2-7; tentative D call: TRBD1 (5 bases). The V end lost 8 bases, the J end lost 2 bases, and 10 bases lay between the germline ends. Germline loops: CDR1 WNHNN, CDR2 SYGVQD (reference sequence). There are 12 residues in the CDR3. The CDR3 reads CASGASAYEQYF. For the CDR3, the DNA is TGCGCCAGCGGGGCGAGCGCCTACGAGCAGTACTTC.

This clone showed up just a few times. The genes are TRBV28 and TRBJ2-5; a possible D gene is TRBD2 (6 bases). The DNA end favors TRBJ2-7, so the J call may be wrong. The germline V gene encodes CDR1 MDHEN and CDR2 SYDVKM. The CDR3 runs to 15 residues. In nucleotides, the CDR3 is TGTGCCAGCAGTTTGTCCGGGGGACGATCCTACGAGCAGTACTTC. Its translation is CASSLSGGRSYEQYF.

The chain carries TRBV15 and TRBJ1-5; D is uncertain. Germline values: CDR1 LNHNV, CDR2 YYDKDF (reference sequence). V shed 0 bases and J shed 4 bases, with 10 bases lying between them. This CDR3 has 15 amino acids. The CDR3 loop reads CATSRDGGFNQPQHF. The CDR3 DNA reads TGTGCCACCAGCAGAGATGGAGGTTTTAATCAGCCCCAGCATTTT.

The CDR3 protein is CATSRGQGSEKLFF. In nucleotides, the CDR3 is TGTGCCACCAGCAGAGGACAGGGCTCCGAAAAACTGTTTTTT. The chain couples TRBV15 to TRBJ1-4; 7 nucleotides line up with TRBD1. Germline V gene lookup returns CDR1 LNHNV and CDR2 YYDKDF (reference sequence). V lost 1 base, J lost 8 bases, and 4 bases stayed unmatched. The CDR3 runs to 14 residues.

V gene TRBV4-3 combines with J gene TRBJ2-7; D perhaps matches TRBD1 (6 bases). Looked up from germline, CDR1 is LGHNA and CDR2 is YSLEER. The V end lost 0 bases, the J end lost 2 bases, and 17 bases lay between the germline ends. The length of the CDR3 is 17 residues. The CDR3 region has the DNA TGCGCCAGCAGCCAAGATCGGGACACCCCTCAAACCTACGAGCAGTACTTC. Protein product: CASSQDRDTPQTYEQYF.

The rearrangement joins TRBV5-4 to TRBJ1-1, with 9 bases fitting TRBD1. CDR1 and CDR2 from the germline V gene are SGHNT and YYREEE (reference sequence). The CDR3 spans 13 residues. The V segment lost 7 bases and the J segment 0 bases; nucleotides outside the gene matches: 1. The CDR3 sequence: CASGDRVNTEAFF. In DNA form, the CDR3 reads TGTGCCAGCGGGGACAGGGTGAACACTGAAGCTTTCTTT.

Only a few counts were recorded for this clone. This chain links TRBV28 with TRBJ1-2; 10 bases line up with TRBD1. The CDR3 runs to 16 residues. Germline V gives CDR1 MDHEN, CDR2 SYDVKM. J lost 0 bases, V lost 6 bases, and 7 bases had no gene match. The CDR3: CASSHPGQGTNYGYTF. CDR3 DNA sequence: TGTGCCAGCAGCCACCCGGGACAGGGGACTAACTATGGCTACACCTTC.

This rearrangement joins TRBV10-3 to TRBJ1-2; the D is unclear. CDR1 and CDR2 (germline): ENHRY, SYGVKD. V lost 0 bases to trimming and J lost 8 bases, with 13 bases between them. This CDR3 is built from 14 residues. The DNA of the CDR3 is TGTGCCATCAGTGAGTCTGAGGAGGCGGGCGGCTACACCTTC. Translation: CAISESEEAGGYTF.

V is TRBV28 and J is TRBJ2-7, with D perhaps TRBD2 (6 bases). V lost 1 base to trimming and J lost 5 bases, with 18 bases between them. This CDR3 is 16 amino acids long. Germline lookup yields CDR1 MDHEN and CDR2 SYDVKM. The CDR3 spells CASSLFFRGTDNEQYF. CDR3 in DNA: TGTGCCAGCAGTTTATTTTTTCGGGGGACTGATAACGAGCAGTACTTC.

The chain carries TRBV7-9 and TRBJ2-3; 8 nucleotides match TRBD2. After removal of 4 bases from V and 3 bases from J, the junction contained 18 bases not matched to a gene. Germline V CDR1 and CDR2: SEHNR, FQNEAQ (reference sequence). CDR3 length: 19 residues. CDR3 bases: TGTGCCAGCAGCTCGCCCAAGAGGACTAGCAAAAGCCTAACAGATACGCAGTATTTT. It encodes CASSSPKRTSKSLTDTQYF.

This chain connects TRBV15 to TRBJ2-7; possible D gene TRBD1, 7 bases. CDR1 and CDR2 (germline): LNHNV, YYDKDF (reference sequence). The V end was cut by 6 bases, the J end by 1 base, with 13 bases between. The CDR3 runs 14 residues. The CDR3 sequence is CATRIQGRSYEQYF. CDR3 in DNA: TGTGCCACCAGGATACAGGGGAGGTCCTACGAGCAGTACTTC.

V and J are TRBV11-3 and TRBJ1-1; no firm D call. CDR3 size: 13 residues. The germline gives CDR1 SGHNT, CDR2 YENEEA. V gave up 5 bases and J gave up 7 bases, with 14 bases separating them. Written as DNA, the CDR3 is TGTGCCAGCAGCCCCCGAGGCAGCTTTGAAGCTTTCTTT. It codes for CASSPRGSFEAFF.

Only a few counts were recorded for this clone. The chain is built from TRBV10-2 and TRBJ2-3; D may be TRBD1 (6 bases). V was pared by 8 bases and J by 3 bases, with 12 bases between. The CDR3 length is 13 residues. Looked up from germline, CDR1 is WSHSY and CDR2 is SAAADI. The CDR3 DNA follows: TGCGCCAGCGGTACAGGGCGAACAGATACGCAGTATTTT. This codes for CASGTGRTDTQYF.

The chain uses TRBV6-1 and TRBJ2-5; 7 bases agree with TRBD2. Trimming removed 3 bases from V and 1 base from J; junction bases left unmatched: 8. This CDR3 comprises 16 residues. Germline V gene lookup returns CDR1 MNHNS and CDR2 SASEGT. The CDR3 sequence is CASSEILGGGQETQYF. DNA of the CDR3: TGTGCCAGCAGTGAGATTCTCGGCGGGGGCCAAGAGACCCAGTACTTC.

CDR3 in DNA: TGCAGCGTTGAAGCCACAGGGCCGTTCGGGAAGGCCCTCCACTTT. Amino acid sequence: CSVEATGPFGKALHF. This sequence joins TRBV29-1 and TRBJ1-6; TRBD1 might be the D (6 bases). CDR3 length: 15 residues. The V gene's germline CDR1 is SQVTM and CDR2 ANQGSEA. V was clipped by 1 base and J by 14 bases, with 21 bases between them.

This clone came up a few times. The J gene is TRBJ2-5, the V gene TRBV16; D ambiguous. Per the germline V gene, CDR1 is KGHSY and CDR2 is FQNENV. The V and J ends lost 0 bases and 3 bases respectively, with 11 bases between them. This CDR3 contains 15 residues. The CDR3 reads CASSQSQAKEETQYF. In DNA, the CDR3 is TGTGCCAGCAGCCAATCGCAGGCCAAGGAAGAGACCCAGTACTTC.

This sequence joins TRBV7-2 and TRBJ1-1, with D possibly being TRBD1 (6 bases). The V gene lost 2 bases and the J gene lost 4 bases, with 26 bases spanning the gap. The CDR3 is made up of 19 amino acids. Per germline, CDR1 SGHTA and CDR2 FQGNSA. The CDR3 sequence: CASSLKVVWGLSPTTEAFF. The CDR3 DNA reads TGTGCCAGCAGCTTAAAAGTTGTTTGGGGGCTCTCACCCACCACTGAAGCTTTCTTT.

The chain has TRBV6-5 and TRBJ1-1; D may be TRBD1 (6 bases). The CDR3 runs to 14 residues. Trimming stripped 8 bases from V and 2 bases from J, with 15 bases between. CDR1 is MNHEY and CDR2 is SVGAGI in the germline V gene. This CDR3 reads CASARGIGNTEAFF. The CDR3 coding sequence is TGTGCCAGCGCCAGGGGAATAGGAAACACTGAAGCTTTCTTT.

This clone was detected only a few times. The rearrangement links TRBV4-3 to TRBJ1-5; a weak D match, TRBD1 (5 bases). The V gene's germline CDR1 is LGHNA and CDR2 YSLEER. The germline V and J ends were trimmed by 0 bases and 4 bases, with 7 bases remaining between them. The CDR3 runs to 14 residues. The CDR3 protein is CASSQDQGNQPQHF. The DNA for the CDR3 is TGCGCCAGCAGCCAAGATCAGGGAAATCAGCCCCAGCATTTT.

This rearrangement joins TRBV7-9 to TRBJ1-1; D is ambiguous. Germline-derived CDR1 and CDR2 are SEHNR and FQNEAQ (reference sequence). Trimming left V 5 bases short and J 1 base short, with 11 bases between. This CDR3 spans 14 amino acids. The CDR3 reads CASSKGGRNTEAFF. The DNA for the CDR3 is TGTGCCAGCAGCAAAGGTGGGAGGAACACTGAAGCTTTCTTT.

This rearrangement joins TRBV7-8 to TRBJ2-7, with D possibly being TRBD1 (6 bases). CDR1 and CDR2 from the germline V gene are SGHVS and FQNEAQ. CDR3 length: 15 amino acids. The germline V and J ends were trimmed by 4 bases and 5 bases, with 18 bases remaining between them. The CDR3: CASSYVVRGINEQYF. CDR3 sequence (DNA): TGTGCCAGCAGCTACGTAGTCAGGGGTATAAACGAGCAGTACTTC. The variable domain in full, completed from reference TRBV7-8 and TRBJ2-7, reads GAGVSQSPRYKVAKRGQDVALRCDPISGHVSLFWYQQALGQGPEFLTYFQNEAQLDKSGLPSDRFFAERPEGSVSTLKIQRTQQEDSAVYLCASSYVVRGINEQYFGPGTRLTVT.

J is TRBJ1-4 and V is TRBV28; 8 bases are a match to TRBD1. The ends lost 2 bases at V and 5 bases at J; junction bases unmatched: 7. The CDR3 contains 16 residues. Germline CDR1 MDHEN, CDR2 SYDVKM. The CDR3: CASSLPLTGANEKLFF. CDR3 DNA: TGTGCCAGCAGTTTACCTTTGACAGGGGCCAATGAAAAACTGTTTTTT.

The chain carries TRBV29-1 and TRBJ1-5, with 9 bases that match TRBD1. Germline V gene sequence: CDR1 SQVTM, CDR2 ANQGSEA. This CDR3 has 12 residues. V lost 7 bases to trimming and J lost 8 bases; unmatched junction nucleotides: 6. The CDR3 loop reads CSATGGGEPQHF. The CDR3 nucleotides read TGCAGCGCTACAGGGGGCGGGGAGCCCCAGCATTTT.

A note on this clone: A clone one base away is much larger, so this may be a read error. The identical CDR3 is also encoded by other nucleotide sequences in the sample. This chain connects TRBV6-4 to TRBJ2-1; 11 bases fit TRBD2. CDR1 and CDR2 from the germline V gene are MRHNA and SNTAGT. The CDR3 is 15 amino acids. J gave up 7 bases and V 0 bases, and 2 bases lay outside the gene matches. CDR3 region: CASSDSSGGANEQFF. CDR3 sequence (DNA): TGTGCCAGCAGTGACTCTAGCGGGGGGGCGAATGAGCAGTTCTTC.

The chain couples TRBV27 to TRBJ1-2, with a possible D match to TRBD1 (6 bases). V was shortened by 4 bases and J by 3 bases, with 12 bases between the two germline ends. The CDR3 is 14 residues long. Germline V gene data show CDR1 as MNHEY and CDR2 as SMNVEV (reference sequence). The CDR3 nucleotides are TGTGCCAGCAGTTCGGGCAGGGGACACTATGGCTACACCTTC. Amino acids: CASSSGRGHYGYTF.